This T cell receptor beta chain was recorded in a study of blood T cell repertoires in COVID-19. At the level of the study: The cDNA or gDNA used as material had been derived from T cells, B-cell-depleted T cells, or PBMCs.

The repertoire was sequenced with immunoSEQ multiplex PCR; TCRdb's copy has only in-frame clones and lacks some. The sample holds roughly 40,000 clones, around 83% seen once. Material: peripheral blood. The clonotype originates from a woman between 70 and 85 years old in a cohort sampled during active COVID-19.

The CDR3: CASSFGLAAYTQYF. Here the CDR3 DNA reads TGTGCCAGCAGCTTTGGACTAGCGGCCTATACGCAGTATTTT. The chain uses TRBV9 and TRBJ2-3; TRBD2 matches 10 bases. V shed 4 bases, J shed 7 bases, and the junction held 6 bases outside the gene matches. The CDR3 runs 14 residues. Per germline, CDR1 SGDLS and CDR2 YYNGEE.